The 21 T cell receptor beta chains listed next were all sequenced from one sample in a study of metastatic and nonmetastatic thyroid tumors. MiXCR was used by TCRdb to re-call the PCR reads. Altogether 30,000 to 40,000 clones are present, around a fifth being singletons, with the ten largest covering approximately 20%. Treatment of any kind had been given to no patient before thyroid surgery. The sample comprised blood. These receptors were taken from a female donor with papillary thyroid cancer or a benign thyroid nodule (not recorded which). Some clones in this sample may be carry-over from other donors' samples.

The chain carries TRBV9 and TRBJ2-7; D is undetermined. This CDR3 has 14 residues. V was pared by 0 bases and J by 0 bases, with 7 bases between. Looked up from germline, CDR1 is SGDLS and CDR2 is YYNGEE. CDR3 in DNA: TGTGCCAGCAGCGTAGTGGCGGACTCCTACGAGCAGTACTTC. This gives the protein CASSVVADSYEQYF.

In the case of this clone: The junction does not match germline at one end; this may be a read error. Other DNA sequences in this sample translate to the same CDR3. This sequence joins TRBV28 and TRBJ2-7; D possibly corresponds to TRBD2 (5 bases). The length of the CDR3 is 14 residues. Germline-derived CDR1 and CDR2 are MDHEN and SYDVKM. The DNA of the CDR3 is TGTGCCAGCAGTTCGGAGGCAGTGTCATACGAACAGTACTTC. Its translation is CASSSEAVSYEQYF.

This clone was seen ten or more times. The chain joins TRBV28 to TRBJ1-5, with 7 nucleotides matching TRBD1. Germline V gives CDR1 MDHEN, CDR2 SYDVKM. The CDR3 length is 12 residues. The trim removed 6 bases at V and 11 bases at J, leaving 7 bases unmatched. CDR3 nucleotides: TGTGCCAGCAGAACAGGGGCCAGGGCCCAGCATTTT. This encodes CASRTGARAQHF.

As to this clone: A read error may be the cause here, since a much bigger clone is one base away. The same CDR3 also results from other DNA sequences found in this sample. The chain is built from TRBV5-1 and TRBJ2-3; D call uncertain. The germline gives CDR1 SGHRS, CDR2 YFSETQ. The CDR3 runs to 14 residues. V was shortened by 4 bases and J by 2 bases, with 11 bases between the two germline ends. The CDR3 protein is CASSASGITDTQYF. In nucleotides, the CDR3 is TGCGCCAGCAGCGCTTCTGGTATCACAGATACGCAGTATTTT.

The table lists this clone with many counts. The CDR3 reads CASRTQVNYEQYF. The CDR3 bases are TGTGCCAGCAGAACCCAGGTAAACTACGAGCAGTACTTC. The rearrangement links TRBV6-2 or TRBV6-3 to TRBJ2-7; D ambiguous. Germline V lookup: CDR1 MNHEY, CDR2 SVGEGT. This CDR3 has 13 amino acids. Trimming pared 6 bases from V and 3 bases from J, leaving 12 bases between.

The CDR3: CASSPRQGNDYGYTF. The CDR3 bases are TGTGCCAGCAGTCCTCGACAGGGCAATGACTATGGCTACACCTTC. The chain recombines TRBV12-3 or TRBV12-4 with TRBJ1-2; 7 bases match TRBD1. This CDR3 comprises 15 residues. Trimming at V came to 5 bases and at J to 3 bases, leaving 9 bases not matched to a gene.

This clone was counted many times. This rearrangement joins TRBV3-1 to TRBJ2-7; D is uncertain. The V and J ends lost 4 bases and 2 bases respectively, with 6 bases between them. The CDR3 extends over 12 amino acids. CDR1 LGHDT and CDR2 YNNKEL come from the germline V gene (reference sequence). The CDR3: CASSLPTYEQYF. The DNA of the CDR3 is TGTGCCAGCAGCCTCCCTACCTACGAGCAGTACTTC.

Only a few counts were recorded for this clone. The chain recombines TRBV28 with TRBJ1-6; no firm D call. The CDR3 runs 13 residues. V gave up 5 bases and J gave up 15 bases, with 17 bases separating them. CDR1 is MDHEN, CDR2 SYDVKM, per germline. The CDR3 sequence: CASSVQGPPSLHF. The CDR3, as DNA: TGTGCCAGCAGTGTGCAAGGGCCCCCGAGCCTCCACTTT.

This clone was counted ten times or more. V and J are TRBV20-1 and TRBJ2-2; possible D gene TRBD1, 5 bases. Trimming removed 5 bases from V and 6 bases from J, with 19 bases in between. The CDR3 consists of 15 residues. Germline V gene lookup returns CDR1 DFQATT and CDR2 SNEGSKA (reference sequence). In nucleotides, the CDR3 is TGCAGTGCTCACGGTGGCAGGGTTGGATCCGGGGAGCTGTTTTTT. Its protein product is CSAHGGRVGSGELFF.

The rearrangement joins TRBV20-1 to TRBJ2-3; 9 bases map to TRBD2. Losses at the gene ends were 6 bases for V and 7 bases for J; bases not matched to a gene: 11. From germline, CDR1 is DFQATT and CDR2 SNEGSKA (reference sequence). This CDR3 region has 14 residues. CDR3 sequence reads: CSARRLAGLYTQYF. CDR3 in DNA: TGCAGTGCCAGACGGCTAGCGGGACTGTATACGCAGTATTTT.

There are many counts of this clone. The gene calls are TRBV5-5 and TRBJ2-7, with D maybe TRBD2 (6 bases). The CDR3 has 13 residues. V lost 2 bases to trimming and J lost 2 bases, with 8 bases between them. Germline CDR1 and CDR2: SGHKS and YYEKEE (reference sequence). The CDR3 is CASSLIAAYEQYF. The CDR3 region has the DNA TGTGCCAGCAGCTTAATAGCGGCCTACGAGCAGTACTTC.

This clone showed up many times. The chain recombines TRBV20-1 with TRBJ2-5, with D tentatively TRBD1 (6 bases). The ends were cut back, 3 bases at V and 4 bases at J, with 12 bases in the middle. The length of the CDR3 is 13 residues. Germline V lookup: CDR1 DFQATT, CDR2 SNEGSKA (reference sequence). CDR3: CSARSTGLETQYF. CDR3 sequence (DNA): TGCAGTGCTAGGTCAACAGGGTTAGAGACCCAGTACTTC.

In its sample, this clone was seen many times. One base away lies a much larger clone, so this may be a sequencing read error. CDR3 nucleotides: TGTGCCAGCATCTTCCTGGGAGGGGCCAACGTCCTGACTTTC. Its protein product is CASIFLGGANVLTF. This chain uses TRBV12-3 or TRBV12-4 with TRBJ2-6; no clear D. Deletions cut 7 bases from V and 4 bases from J, with 11 bases between. The CDR3 is made up of 14 amino acids.

In this sample, this clone turned up many times. The V gene is TRBV18, the J gene TRBJ2-7, with 9 nucleotides matching TRBD2. The germline V gene encodes CDR1 KGHSH and CDR2 LQKENI. Unmatched junction bases numbered 8, after V lost 2 bases and J lost 3 bases. The CDR3 loop spans 16 amino acids. CDR3 region: CASSPGPGLAGYEQYF. The CDR3 region has the DNA TGTGCCAGCTCACCAGGGCCGGGACTAGCTGGCTACGAGCAGTACTTC.

This clone was counted at least ten times. A read error is possible here, since a much larger clone lies one base away. The conserved phenylalanine or tryptophan is not found at the CDR3 terminus, so this likely reflects a read error. J is TRBJ2-7 and V is TRBV11-2; 7 bases line up with TRBD2. The CDR3 length is 14 residues. V gave up 4 bases and J gave up 5 bases; unmatched junction bases: 8. Germline CDR1 SGHAT, CDR2 FQNNGV. CDR3 bases: TGTGCCAGCAGCTACGGGACTACCCTCAACGAGCAGTACTCC. Translated: CASSYGTTLNEQYS.

This clone was seen repeatedly, ten times or more. At one end the junction does not follow the germline gene, possibly because of a read error. The CDR3 loop reads CASSLGSEGRDDF. In nucleotides, the CDR3 is TGTGCCAGCAGCTTGGGATCTGAGGGGAGAGATGACTTC. The chain combines TRBV5-4 with TRBJ2-7; D might be TRBD1 or TRBD2, each matching 5 bases. The CDR3 runs to 13 residues. From germline, CDR1 is SGHNT and CDR2 YYREEE (reference sequence).

About this clone itself: This is likely a read error, given that the CDR3 carries no conserved phenylalanine or tryptophan at its end. This chain uses TRBV20-1 with TRBJ2-7; weak D call: TRBD1 (5 bases). CDR3 length equals 13 residues. CDR1 and CDR2 from the germline V gene are DFQATT and SNEGSKA (reference sequence). The V end was cut by 4 bases, the J end by 2 bases, with 12 bases between. The CDR3 reads CSAIVPGPYEQYS. CDR3 DNA sequence: TGCAGTGCTATAGTCCCAGGGCCCTACGAGCAGTACTCC.

The gene calls are TRBV28 and TRBJ1-1; TRBD1 matches 9 bases. CDR3 length: 16 residues. With V trimmed by 6 bases and J by 4 bases, 12 bases remained unmatched. CDR1 and CDR2 (germline): MDHEN, SYDVKM. The CDR3 protein is CASRNPGQGMGTEAFF. The CDR3 DNA follows: TGTGCCAGCAGGAACCCTGGACAGGGGATGGGCACTGAAGCTTTCTTT.

This clone has a count of ten or more. The genes are TRBV20-1 and TRBJ2-7; 15 positions match TRBD2. This CDR3 spans 19 amino acids. With V trimmed by 1 base and J by 3 bases, 13 bases remained unmatched. Germline V gives CDR1 DFQATT, CDR2 SNEGSKA (reference sequence). CDR3 region: CSARALGTSGRSTFYEQYF. CDR3 bases: TGCAGTGCTAGAGCCCTCGGGACTAGCGGGAGGTCTACCTTCTACGAGCAGTACTTC.

The count of this clone is one. The chain uses TRBV7-2 and TRBJ1-6, with a weak D call TRBD1 (6 bases). Per the germline V gene, CDR1 is SGHTA and CDR2 is FQGNSA. The CDR3 totals 14 residues. The V and J ends lost 8 bases and 10 bases respectively, with 18 bases between them. Here the CDR3 reads CASARGRGSSPLHF. DNA of the CDR3: TGTGCCAGCGCCCGAGGCAGGGGATCATCACCCCTCCACTTT.

The chain recombines TRBV6-2 or TRBV6-3 with TRBJ2-1; 9 bases are a match to TRBD2. The germline V gene has CDR1 MNHEY and CDR2 SVGEGT. V was clipped by 10 bases and J by 8 bases; unmatched bases: 12. This CDR3 region has 14 residues. The CDR3 spells CAIFGSGSLYEQFF. The CDR3 coding sequence is TGTGCCATCTTCGGTAGCGGGAGTCTGTATGAGCAGTTCTTC.